The TCR beta chain under discussion was sequenced for a study of blood T cell repertoires in COVID-19. For the study at large: Researchers got acute and convalescent COVID-19 samples from the United States, Italy and Spain. PBMCs, B-cell-depleted T cells, or T cells were the source of the cDNA or gDNA that made up the material.

The CDR3 runs 15 residues. Trimming took 0 bases from V and 6 from J, leaving 12 bases between them. Germline CDR1 and CDR2: SGDLS and YYNGEE. Clones were sequenced by immunoSEQ multiplex PCR, and TCRdb holds only the in-frame ones, with some missing. This sample has about 240,000 clones, with roughly 87% found just once. This clonotype was obtained from a man in his sixties who had recovered from COVID-19. The specimen was peripheral blood. The chain carries TRBV9 and TRBJ1-4; no firm D call. CDR3 loop: CASSVGTVVHEKLFF. Here the CDR3 DNA reads TGTGCCAGCAGCGTAGGCACAGTAGTGCATGAAAAACTGTTTTTT.